A single sample is the source of the 13 T cell receptor beta chains below, sequenced in a study of chemoradiotherapy in HPV16-positive cancers. Data came from immunoSEQ multiplex PCR; TCRdb stores just in-frame clones and leaves some out. Of 6,000 to 9,500 clones listed, about four fifths are singletons. Here the sequenced sample was tumor tissue, taken from a patient who underwent chemoradiotherapy. These receptors were taken from a human donor with HPV-associated anogenital cancer.

This chain links TRBV2 with TRBJ1-2, with 8 bases that match TRBD1. CDR3 size: 14 residues. With 6 bases clipped from V and 4 bases from J, the junction kept 7 bases outside the gene matches. Germline CDR1 is SNHLY and CDR2 is FYNNEI. The CDR3 nucleotides are TGTGCCAGCAGCGAGAGACAGGGGAGCTATGGCTACACCTTC. This sequence encodes CASSERQGSYGYTF. Drawing the rest from reference TRBV2 and TRBJ1-2, the complete variable domain is EPEVTQTPSHQVTQMGQEVILRCVPISNHLYFYWYRQILGQKVEFLVSFYNNEISEKSEIFDDQFSVERPDGSNFTLKIRSTKLEDSAMYFCASSERQGSYGYTFGSGTRLTVV.

The rearrangement uses TRBV5-7 and TRBJ1-3; D not resolved. TRBV5-7 is noted as an ORF with a role that remains uncertain. V lost 2 bases and J lost 3, with 12 bases in between. This CDR3 is 15 amino acids long. CDR3 in amino acids: CASSFTEKCGNTIYF. As DNA, the CDR3 is TGTGCCAGCAGCTTCACGGAGAAATGTGGAAACACCATATATTTT.

This chain links TRBV11-3 with TRBJ2-7; D remains unclear. Trimming pared 0 bases from V and 4 bases from J, leaving 16 bases between. The CDR3 extends over 16 amino acids. Germline-derived CDR1 and CDR2 are SGHNT and YENEEA. The CDR3 DNA reads as TGTGCCAGCAGCTTAGATGAATTAACTACCTTATACGAGCAGTACTTC. It specifies CASSLDELTTLYEQYF.

The chain employs TRBV19 and TRBJ2-7; D tentatively reads TRBD1 or TRBD2 (6 bases each). Trimming pared 1 base from V and 7 bases from J, leaving 17 bases between. This CDR3 region has 15 residues. Germline-derived CDR1 and CDR2 are LNHDA and SQIVND (reference sequence). CDR3 sequence (DNA): TGTGCCAGTAGTATAGGCCACAGGGACTTGAGGGAGCAGTACTTC. Its translation: CASSIGHRDLREQYF.

This chain links TRBV4-3 with TRBJ2-1; TRBD1 agrees at 7 bases. The CDR3 runs 15 residues. Germline CDR1 reads LGHNA; CDR2 reads YSLEER. V lost 3 bases to trimming and J lost 7 bases; unmatched junction nucleotides: 9. The CDR3 loop reads CASSHAGQVRNEQFF. CDR3 DNA sequence: TGCGCCAGCAGCCACGCCGGACAGGTACGGAATGAGCAGTTCTTC.

V usage is TRBV25-1 and J usage is TRBJ2-3, with D maybe TRBD1 (7 bases). Germline V gives CDR1 MGHDK, CDR2 SYGVNS. The CDR3 runs 15 residues. Trimming cost V 4 bases and J 6 bases, with 17 bases left between them. Here the CDR3 DNA reads TGTGCCAGCAGTGCTTTCAGGGGGGCGGCGGATACGCAGTATTTT. Its protein product is CASSAFRGAADTQYF.

This clone was recorded only once. The V call is TRBV10-2, the J call TRBJ1-6, with D unclear. Deletions cut 6 bases from V and 5 bases from J, with 14 bases between. The germline CDR1 and CDR2 sequences are WSHSY and SAAADI. The CDR3 totals 15 residues. The CDR3 bases are TGCGCCAGCAGGGGTAGGACCGATAATAATTCACCCCTCCACTTT. It translates to CASRGRTDNNSPLHF.

The chain employs TRBV4-1 and TRBJ2-2; 7 nucleotides align to TRBD2. With V trimmed by 0 bases and J by 10 bases, 5 bases remained unmatched. Looked up from germline, CDR1 is MGHRA and CDR2 is YSYEKL. The CDR3 contains 14 residues. CDR3 coding DNA: TGCGCCAGCAGCCAAGAATACGGGAGGACGGAGCTGTTTTTT. It is translated as CASSQEYGRTELFF.

The V and J genes are TRBV19 and TRBJ1-1; 8 bases fit TRBD1. The V gene end was trimmed by 9 bases and the J gene end by 6 bases; junction bases not matched to a gene: 12. This CDR3 spans 14 amino acids. Germline values: CDR1 LNHDA, CDR2 SQIVND (reference sequence). The CDR3 loop reads CASHSGQGQPEAFF. CDR3 sequence (DNA): TGTGCCAGCCATTCTGGACAGGGACAGCCTGAAGCTTTCTTT. Using reference TRBV19 and TRBJ1-1 for the parts outside the CDR3, the full variable domain is DGGITQSPKYLFRKEGQNVTLSCEQNLNHDAMYWYRQDPGQGLRLIYYSQIVNDFQKGDIAEGYSVSREKKESFPLTVTSAQKNPTAFYLCASHSGQGQPEAFFGQGTRLTVV.

This clone has a handful of counts. The chain joins TRBV5-6 to TRBJ1-2, with 8 positions matching TRBD1. The J segment lost 7 bases and the V segment lost 4 bases, leaving 12 bases of the junction unmatched. The CDR3 covers 15 residues. Germline lookup yields CDR1 SGHDT and CDR2 YYEEEE. CDR3 sequence: CASSLRTGRLSGYTF. As DNA, the CDR3 is TGTGCCAGCAGCCTCCGGACAGGGCGTTTGAGTGGCTACACCTTC.

The chain carries TRBV10-3 and TRBJ1-6; tentatively, D is TRBD1 (5 bases). The germline V gene has CDR1 ENHRY and CDR2 SYGVKD. The CDR3 is made up of 13 amino acids. Trimming pared 7 bases from V and 10 bases from J, leaving 14 bases between. The CDR3 protein is CAIKQVGESPLHF. The CDR3 nucleotides read TGTGCCATCAAGCAGGTGGGGGAATCACCCCTCCACTTT.

The chain joins TRBV13 to TRBJ2-3; tentative D call: TRBD2 (6 bases). This CDR3 has 15 residues. Germline V CDR1 and CDR2: PRHDT, FYEKMQ (reference sequence). Trimming took off 2 bases at V and 3 bases at J, with 12 bases between the two ends. The CDR3 bases are TGTGCCAGCAGCTTACGTAGCGGTTTAACAGATACGCAGTATTTT. This sequence encodes CASSLRSGLTDTQYF.

In DNA, the CDR3 is TGTGCCAGCAGCCAATGGGATACACGGTCCTACGAGCAGTACTTC. It codes for CASSQWDTRSYEQYF. The chain joins TRBV16 to TRBJ2-7; D uncertain. Germline lookup yields CDR1 KGHSY and CDR2 FQNENV. Trimming shortened V by 1 base and J by 1 base, and 11 bases separated the two germline ends. The CDR3 has 15 amino acids. Combining the CDR3 with reference TRBV16 and TRBJ2-7 gives the whole variable domain GEEVAQTPKHLVRGEGQKAKLYCAPIKGHSYVFWYQQVLKNEFKFLISFQNENVFDETGMPKERFSAKCLPNSPCSLEIQATKLEDSAVYFCASSQWDTRSYEQYFGPGTRLTVT.